This T cell receptor (beta chain) originates from a study of T cells in women clearing cervical HPV infection. Comments on this clone: Its specificity is unknown. The read ends 3 residues early relative to the CDR3; the germline J gene fills the gap.

Repertoires were generated with immunoSEQ multiplex PCR, while TCRdb's copy carries only in-frame clones and drops some. This repertoire includes 22,000 or so clones. Study-wide findings and caveats: Combining TCR richness with V gene abundances gave approximately 0.8 AUC.

The CDR3 runs 19 residues. Germline values: CDR1 DFQATT, CDR2 SNEGSKA (reference sequence). Trimming took 1 base from V and 2 from J; bases not matched to a gene: 10. Sequencing input: blood buffy coat. This sequence originates from a woman between 18 and 70 years old with a cervical HPV16 infection that either progressed to CIN3+ or cleared (not recorded which). J is TRBJ2-3 and V is TRBV20-1; TRBD2 agrees at 15 bases. CDR3 region: CSARAPGLAGGSYTDTQYF. The DNA read from the CDR3 is TGCAGTGCTAGAGCTCCGGGACTAGCGGGGGGTAGTTACACAGATACG.